These 10 T cell receptor beta chains came from one sample sequenced in a study of glioma-infiltrating T cells after dendritic cell vaccination. The protocol was immunoSEQ multiplex PCR, while the TCRdb copy is restricted to in-frame clones and leaves out a portion. The sample has 93,000 or so clones, about four fifths seen once. Specimen: blood, collected before dendritic cell vaccination. The receptors stem from a human donor with glioblastoma.

The V call is TRBV28, the J call TRBJ2-7; TRBD2 matches 7 bases. J gave up 2 bases and V 3 bases, and 7 bases lay outside the gene matches. CDR3 size: 15 residues. Germline CDR1 MDHEN, CDR2 SYDVKM. The chain's CDR3 is CASSFLGAGAYEQYF. DNA of the CDR3: TGTGCCAGCAGTTTCCTAGGGGCGGGGGCCTACGAGCAGTACTTC.

In this sample, this clone turned up once. The chain recombines TRBV6-1 with TRBJ1-5; possible D gene TRBD1, 5 bases. This CDR3 has 13 residues. CDR1 MNHNS and CDR2 SASEGT come from the germline V gene. Trimming took 1 base from V and 7 from J, leaving 8 bases between them. The CDR3 protein is CASSEGRGQPQHF. CDR3 bases: TGTGCCAGCAGTGAAGGGAGGGGCCAGCCCCAGCATTTT.

The chain uses TRBV5-1 and TRBJ2-1; 11 bases are a match to TRBD2. This CDR3 contains 15 residues. V trimming: 0 bases; J trimming: 8 bases; junction bases outside the gene matches: 4. CDR1 and CDR2 from the germline V gene are SGHRS and YFSETQ. CDR3 loop: CASSLALAGGHEQFF. In nucleotides, the CDR3 is TGCGCCAGCAGCTTGGCTCTAGCGGGGGGCCATGAGCAGTTCTTC.

This chain links TRBV5-1 with TRBJ2-3, with D perhaps matching TRBD2 (5 bases). Trimming removed 0 bases at V and 6 bases at J, with 17 bases between. The CDR3 sequence is 16 residues long. CDR1 and CDR2 from the germline V gene are SGHRS and YFSETQ. The CDR3 sequence: CASSLALRAAEDTQYF. In DNA, the CDR3 is TGCGCCAGCAGCTTGGCCTTGCGGGCGGCTGAGGATACGCAGTATTTT.

The rearrangement uses TRBV5-1 and TRBJ2-3; a weak D match, TRBD1 (5 bases). There are 16 residues in the CDR3. The V gene's germline CDR1 is SGHRS and CDR2 YFSETQ. The ends were cut back, 5 bases at V and 1 base at J, with 17 bases in the middle. The CDR3 loop reads CASRVLTEPGTDTQYF. The CDR3 bases are TGCGCCAGCAGGGTCCTGACAGAGCCTGGCACAGATACGCAGTATTTT.

The rearrangement links TRBV19 to TRBJ1-5; 8 bases are a match to TRBD1. The germline gives CDR1 LNHDA, CDR2 SQIVND (reference sequence). J was trimmed by 1 base and V by 7 bases; bases with no gene match: 6. There are 15 residues in the CDR3. CDR3 in DNA: TGTGCCAGTAAGGTCGGACAGGGCAGCAATCAGCCCCAGCATTTT. It codes for CASKVGQGSNQPQHF. Using reference TRBV19 and TRBJ1-5 for the parts outside the CDR3, the full variable domain is DGGITQSPKYLFRKEGQNVTLSCEQNLNHDAMYWYRQDPGQGLRLIYYSQIVNDFQKGDIAEGYSVSREKKESFPLTVTSAQKNPTAFYLCASKVGQGSNQPQHFGDGTRLSIL.

The gene calls are TRBV6-5 and TRBJ1-5; D is uncertain. V lost 5 bases to trimming and J lost 5 bases, with 10 bases between them. The germline gives CDR1 MNHEY, CDR2 SVGAGI. The CDR3 is 13 residues long. The CDR3 region has the DNA TGTGCCAGCAGTCATCAGCTAGATCAGCCCCAGCATTTT. Its translation: CASSHQLDQPQHF.

CDR3: CASSLPRGTSYNNEQFF. DNA of the CDR3: TGCGCCAGCAGCCTACCACGAGGGACTAGTTACAACAATGAGCAGTTCTTC. The rearrangement uses TRBV5-1 and TRBJ2-1, with TRBD2 identical over 8 bases. The junction had 14 bases not matched to a gene; V was cut back by 4 bases and J by 5 bases. The germline gives CDR1 SGHRS, CDR2 YFSETQ. The CDR3 sequence is 17 residues long.

This chain joins TRBV6-4 and TRBJ2-3, with D possibly matching TRBD2 (6 bases). Per the germline V gene, CDR1 is MRHNA and CDR2 is SNTAGT. V lost 4 bases, J lost 4 bases, and 12 bases lay in between. CDR3 size: 14 residues. The CDR3 loop reads CASSAVGGADTQYF. DNA of the CDR3: TGTGCCAGCAGTGCGGTGGGAGGCGCAGATACGCAGTATTTT.

V usage is TRBV28 and J usage is TRBJ2-7, with 10 bases aligning to TRBD1. V was clipped by 5 bases and J by 7 bases; unmatched bases: 14. Germline V gene sequence: CDR1 MDHEN, CDR2 SYDVKM. This CDR3 region has 16 residues. DNA for the CDR3: TGTGCCAGCAGTCCCCCCGGGACAGGGGATATCTTGGAGCAGTACTTC. Translation: CASSPPGTGDILEQYF. The full variable domain, rest sourced from reference TRBV28 and TRBJ2-7, is DVKVTQSSRYLVKRTGEKVFLECVQDMDHENMFWYRQDPGLGLRLIYFSYDVKMKEKGDIPEGYSVSREKKERFSLILESASTNQTSMYLCASSPPGTGDILEQYFGPGTRLTVT.